Sequencing of this T cell receptor beta chain was carried out in a study of cytomegalovirus exposure and HLA in healthy donors. Findings of the study overall: A link between a missense DCLRE1C variant and TCR beta V- and J-gene trimming emerged from a later analysis.

In the PCR, 60 Vbeta and 13 Jbeta primers were used. Generated by immunoSEQ multiplex PCR, the TCRdb table keeps only in-frame clones and is missing some. The table records about 94,000 clones, approximately 80% of them present only once. Germline values: CDR1 LNHNV, CDR2 YYDKDF (reference sequence). V dropped 6 bases and J dropped 5 bases, with 14 bases sitting between them. There are 14 residues in the CDR3. This clone was detected a few times. Its antigen is as yet unknown. Material for sequencing was PBMCs. The TCR originated in a human donor in good health. The rearrangement uses TRBV15 and TRBJ1-5, with D possibly matching TRBD1 (6 bases). As DNA, the CDR3 is TGTGCCACCAGTAGGGAACAGGGTCATCAGCCCCAGCATTTT. It codes for CATSREQGHQPQHF.